The 6 T cell receptor beta chains in this list originate from one sample, sequenced in a study of early T cells in non-severe SARS-CoV-2 infection. Via MiXCR, TCRdb re-called the 5' RACE reads, giving one row per CDR3 protein. The profile shows approximately 38,000 distinct CDR3 sequences, 4.5% to 5% of them singletons. Sequenced sample: whole blood. These receptors were collected from an adult who was a healthcare worker with PCR-confirmed SARS-CoV-2 infection or an uninfected control (not recorded which).

This clonotype has a count of ten or more. V gene TRBV7-9 combines with J gene TRBJ2-2; possibly TRBD1 for D (5 bases). The germline V gene has CDR1 SEHNR and CDR2 FQNEAQ (reference sequence). The CDR3 is 18 amino acids. Trimming took off 5 bases at V and 1 base at J, with 20 bases between the two ends. This CDR3 is CASSPVGGHPKNTGELFF. The CDR3 nucleotides read TGTGCCAGCAGCCCCGTGGGTGGACACCCGAAGAACACCGGGGAGCTGTTTTTT. Supplemented by reference TRBV7-9 and TRBJ2-2, the full variable domain reads DTGVSQNPRHKITKRGQNVTFRCDPISEHNRLYWYRQTLGQGPEFLTYFQNEAQLEKSRLLSDRFSAERPKGSFSTLEIQRTEQGDSAMYLCASSPVGGHPKNTGELFFGEGSRLTVL.

This clonotype has just a few counts. The V call is TRBV12-3 or TRBV12-4, the J call TRBJ1-3, with D possibly being TRBD1 (5 bases). V gave up 6 bases and J gave up 0 bases, with 15 bases separating them. There are 16 residues in the CDR3. CDR3 protein: CASSLTEGHSGNTIYF. The DNA for the CDR3 is TGTGCCAGCAGCTTGACAGAGGGTCACTCTGGAAACACCATATATTTT.

The gene calls are TRBV5-4 and TRBJ2-5; TRBD2 is a possible D gene (6 bases). The length of the CDR3 is 16 residues. Germline CDR1 SGHNT, CDR2 YYREEE (reference sequence). V lost 0 bases, J lost 0 bases, and 12 bases lay in between. In DNA, the CDR3 is TGTGCCAGCAGCTTGGATGGTAGCGGTTACCAAGAGACCCAGTACTTC. This translates into CASSLDGSGYQETQYF.

This clonotype was counted many times. The chain combines TRBV12-3 or TRBV12-4 with TRBJ1-4; the match to TRBD1 covers 7 bases. This CDR3 has 12 residues. V was pared by 7 bases and J by 8 bases, with 4 bases of the junction left unmatched. This chain's CDR3 is CASKQGREKLFF. For the CDR3, the DNA is TGTGCCAGCAAACAGGGGAGAGAAAAACTGTTTTTT.

The chain joins TRBV30 to TRBJ2-7; D tentatively reads TRBD1 or TRBD2 (5 bases each). Deletions cut 4 bases from V and 5 bases from J, with 15 bases between. The CDR3 consists of 13 residues. Germline V gene sequence: CDR1 GTSNPN, CDR2 SVGIG (reference sequence). For the CDR3, the DNA is TGTGCCTGGAATGGCGGTGTGGGGGACGAGCAGTACTTC. Amino acid sequence: CAWNGGVGDEQYF.

The table lists this clonotype with many counts. This rearrangement joins TRBV5-1 to TRBJ2-7, with 8 bases that match TRBD1. V shed 0 bases, J shed 5 bases, and the junction held 7 bases outside the gene matches. CDR1 is SGHRS and CDR2 is YFSETQ in the germline V gene. This CDR3 has 15 residues. The CDR3 loop reads CASSLVGQGSNEQYF. CDR3 coding DNA: TGCGCCAGCAGCTTGGTAGGACAGGGCTCGAACGAGCAGTACTTC.